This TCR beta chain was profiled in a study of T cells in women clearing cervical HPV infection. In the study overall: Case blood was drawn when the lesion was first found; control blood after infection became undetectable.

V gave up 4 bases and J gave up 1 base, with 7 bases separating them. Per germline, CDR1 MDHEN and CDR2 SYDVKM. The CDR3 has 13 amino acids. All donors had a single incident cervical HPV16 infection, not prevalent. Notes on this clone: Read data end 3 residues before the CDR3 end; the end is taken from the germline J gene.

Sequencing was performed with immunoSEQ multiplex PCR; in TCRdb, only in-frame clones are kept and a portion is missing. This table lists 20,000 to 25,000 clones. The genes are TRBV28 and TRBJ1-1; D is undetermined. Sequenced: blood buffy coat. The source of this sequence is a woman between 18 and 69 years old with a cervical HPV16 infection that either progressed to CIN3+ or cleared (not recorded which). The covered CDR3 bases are TGTGCCAGCAGTTCCCGGGGGAACACTGAA. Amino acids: CASSSRGNTE. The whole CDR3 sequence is CASSSRGNTEAFF.